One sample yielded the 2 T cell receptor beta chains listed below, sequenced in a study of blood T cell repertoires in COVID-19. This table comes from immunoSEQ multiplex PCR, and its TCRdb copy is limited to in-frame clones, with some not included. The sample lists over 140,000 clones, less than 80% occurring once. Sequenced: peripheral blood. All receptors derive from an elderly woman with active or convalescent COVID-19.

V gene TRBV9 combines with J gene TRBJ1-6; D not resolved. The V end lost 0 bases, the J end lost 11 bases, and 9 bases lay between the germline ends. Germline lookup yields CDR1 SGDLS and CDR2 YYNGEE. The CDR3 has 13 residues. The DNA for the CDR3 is TGTGCCAGCAGCGTAGAATCCCTAACACCCCTCCACTTT. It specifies CASSVESLTPLHF.

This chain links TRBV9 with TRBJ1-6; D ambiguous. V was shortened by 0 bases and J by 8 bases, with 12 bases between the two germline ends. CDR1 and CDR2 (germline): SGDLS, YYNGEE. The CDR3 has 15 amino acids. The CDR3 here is CASSVGAGRDSPLHF. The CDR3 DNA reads TGTGCCAGCAGCGTAGGGGCGGGAAGGGATTCACCCCTCCACTTT. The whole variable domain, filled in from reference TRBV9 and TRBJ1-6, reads DSGVTQTPKHLITATGQRVTLRCSPRSGDLSVYWYQQSLDQGLQFLIQYYNGEERAKGNILERFSAQQFPDLHSELNLSSLELGDSALYFCASSVGAGRDSPLHFGNGTRLTVT.